This TCR beta chain derives from a study of blood T cell repertoires in COVID-19. Trimming stripped 1 base from V and 2 bases from J, with 11 bases between. Germline CDR1 reads LGHDT; CDR2 reads YNNKEL (reference sequence). The length of the CDR3 is 16 residues. Assay: immunoSEQ multiplex PCR; the TCRdb copy retains only in-frame clones and omits some. The sample includes about 91,000 clones, 70% to 90% of them seen just once. The chain links TRBV3-1 (or the pseudogene TRBV3-2) to TRBJ2-2; tentative D call: TRBD1 (5 bases). This receptor was obtained from a man in his 70s with acute or convalescent COVID-19. Sequencing input: peripheral blood. CDR3 bases: TGTGCCAGCAGCCAAGGACGGACAAGTAACACCGGGGAGCTGTTTTTT. Amino acids: CASSQGRTSNTGELFF.